This T cell receptor (beta chain) is from a study of blood T cell repertoires in COVID-19. Overall study context: Whether acute or convalescent, the COVID-19 samples came from the United States, Italy and Spain. In each case, the material was cDNA or gDNA derived from T cells, B-cell-depleted T cells, or PBMCs.

In the original processing: Estimates of nucleated cell counts were drawn from the amplification of reference gene primers. Sequencing used immunoSEQ multiplex PCR; TCRdb keeps in-frame clones, though not all of them. That table furnishes V, J and clone size, whereas the DNA furnished D and trimming. The sample records 75,000 to 100,000 clones, around 80% being singletons. The TCR originated in a man aged 45-60 years with active or convalescent COVID-19. The sample was peripheral blood.

DNA of the CDR3: TGTGCCAGCAGCTTGGCGACAGGAGGTGAAAAACTGTTTTTT. This encodes CASSLATGGEKLFF. This sequence joins TRBV5-6 and TRBJ1-4; tentative D call: TRBD1 (6 bases). This CDR3 is 14 amino acids long. The germline V gene encodes CDR1 SGHDT and CDR2 YYEEEE. Trimming removed 0 bases at V and 7 bases at J, with 10 bases between.